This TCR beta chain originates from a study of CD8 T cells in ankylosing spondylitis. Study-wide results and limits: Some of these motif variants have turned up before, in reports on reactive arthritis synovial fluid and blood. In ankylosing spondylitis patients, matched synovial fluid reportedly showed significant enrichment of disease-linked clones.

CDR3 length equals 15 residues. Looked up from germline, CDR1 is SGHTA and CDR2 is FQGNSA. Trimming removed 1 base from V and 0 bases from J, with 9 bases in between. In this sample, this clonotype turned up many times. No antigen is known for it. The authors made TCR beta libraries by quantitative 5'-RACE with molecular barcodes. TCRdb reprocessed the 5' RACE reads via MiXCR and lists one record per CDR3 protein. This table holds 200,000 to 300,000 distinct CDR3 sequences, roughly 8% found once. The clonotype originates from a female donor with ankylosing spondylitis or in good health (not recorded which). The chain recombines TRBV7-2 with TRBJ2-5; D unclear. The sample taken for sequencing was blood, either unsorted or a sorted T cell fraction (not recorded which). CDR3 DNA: TGTGCCAGCAGCTTAGGGGCAGGCTACCAAGAGACCCAGTACTTC. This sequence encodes CASSLGAGYQETQYF.